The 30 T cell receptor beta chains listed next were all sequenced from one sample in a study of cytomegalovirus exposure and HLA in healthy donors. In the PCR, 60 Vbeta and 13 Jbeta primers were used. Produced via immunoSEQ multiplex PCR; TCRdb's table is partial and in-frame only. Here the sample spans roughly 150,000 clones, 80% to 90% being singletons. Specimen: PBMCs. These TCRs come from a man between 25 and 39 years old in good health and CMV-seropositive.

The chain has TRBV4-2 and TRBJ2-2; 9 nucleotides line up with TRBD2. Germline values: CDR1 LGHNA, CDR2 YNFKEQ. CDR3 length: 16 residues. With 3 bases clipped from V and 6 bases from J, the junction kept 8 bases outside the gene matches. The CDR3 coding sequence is TGTGCCAGCAGCCATCATGCTAGCGGGAAGCCCGGGGAGCTGTTTTTT. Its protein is CASSHHASGKPGELFF.

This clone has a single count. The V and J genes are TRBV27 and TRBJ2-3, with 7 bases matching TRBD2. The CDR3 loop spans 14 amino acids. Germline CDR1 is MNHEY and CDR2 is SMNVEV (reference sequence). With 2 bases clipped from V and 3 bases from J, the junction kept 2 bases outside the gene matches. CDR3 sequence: CASSLGGSTDTQYF. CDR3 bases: TGTGCCAGCAGTTTAGGCGGGAGTACAGATACGCAGTATTTT.

This chain's CDR3 is CASSQAWGVDNYGYTF. CDR3 nucleotides: TGTGCCAGCAGCCAAGCTTGGGGGGTCGATAACTATGGCTACACCTTC. The V and J genes are TRBV4-2 and TRBJ1-2, with D possibly matching TRBD1 (5 bases). Germline-derived CDR1 and CDR2 are LGHNA and YNFKEQ. V was pared by 1 base and J by 1 base, with 13 bases between. The CDR3 is 16 amino acids.

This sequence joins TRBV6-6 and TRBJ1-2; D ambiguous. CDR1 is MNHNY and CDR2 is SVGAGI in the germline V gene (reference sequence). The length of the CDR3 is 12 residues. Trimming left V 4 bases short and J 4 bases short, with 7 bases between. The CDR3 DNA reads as TGTGCCAGCAGTTTGTCTTCCTATGGCTACACCTTC. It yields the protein CASSLSSYGYTF.

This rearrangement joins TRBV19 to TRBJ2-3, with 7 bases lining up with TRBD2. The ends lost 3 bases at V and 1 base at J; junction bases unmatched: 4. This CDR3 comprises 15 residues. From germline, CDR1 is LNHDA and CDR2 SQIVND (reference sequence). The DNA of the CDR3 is TGTGCCAGTAGTATTGGGGGAGGGGGCACAGATACGCAGTATTTT. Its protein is CASSIGGGGTDTQYF. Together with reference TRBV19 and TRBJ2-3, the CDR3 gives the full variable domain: DGGITQSPKYLFRKEGQNVTLSCEQNLNHDAMYWYRQDPGQGLRLIYYSQIVNDFQKGDIAEGYSVSREKKESFPLTVTSAQKNPTAFYLCASSIGGGGTDTQYFGPGTRLTVL.

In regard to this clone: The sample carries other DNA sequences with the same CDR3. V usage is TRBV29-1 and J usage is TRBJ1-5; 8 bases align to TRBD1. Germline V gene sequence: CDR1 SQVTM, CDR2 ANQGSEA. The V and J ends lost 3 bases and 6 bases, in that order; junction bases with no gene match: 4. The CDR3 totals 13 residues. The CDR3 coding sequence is TGCAGCGTTGAGTCAGGGGGCGGTCAGCCCCAGCATTTT. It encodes CSVESGGGQPQHF.

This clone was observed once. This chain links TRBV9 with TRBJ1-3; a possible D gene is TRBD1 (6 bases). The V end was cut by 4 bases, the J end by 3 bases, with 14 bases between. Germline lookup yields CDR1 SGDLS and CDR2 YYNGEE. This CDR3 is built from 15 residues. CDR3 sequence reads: CASSTTQGGGNTIYF. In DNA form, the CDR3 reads TGTGCCAGCAGCACGACACAGGGTGGTGGAAACACCATATATTTT.

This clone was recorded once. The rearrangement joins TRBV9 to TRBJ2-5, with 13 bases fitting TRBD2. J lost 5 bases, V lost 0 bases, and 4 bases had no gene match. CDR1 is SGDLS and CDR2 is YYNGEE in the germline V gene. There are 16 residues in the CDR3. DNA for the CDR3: TGTGCCAGCAGCGTAGGCACTAGCGGGAGGGTGGAGACCCAGTACTTC. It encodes CASSVGTSGRVETQYF.

CDR3 sequence reads: CASSLGGGEAFF. The CDR3 DNA reads TGTGCCAGCAGCTTAGGGGGAGGAGAAGCTTTCTTT. The J gene is TRBJ1-1, the V gene TRBV7-9; no reliable D call. The CDR3 consists of 12 residues. Germline-derived CDR1 and CDR2 are SEHNR and FQNEAQ (reference sequence). V was clipped by 1 base and J by 8 bases, with 8 bases between them.

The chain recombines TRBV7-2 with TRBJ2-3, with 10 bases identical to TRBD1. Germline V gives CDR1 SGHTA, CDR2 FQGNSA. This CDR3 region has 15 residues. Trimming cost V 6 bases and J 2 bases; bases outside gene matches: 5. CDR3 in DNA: TGTGCCAGCAGTCGGGACAGGGGACCCACAGATACGCAGTATTTT. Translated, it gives CASSRDRGPTDTQYF.

The CDR3 reads CASRSDGHEQYF. DNA for the CDR3: TGTGCCAGCCGAAGCGACGGCCACGAGCAGTACTTC. The chain has TRBV2 and TRBJ2-7; the D is unclear. Looked up from germline, CDR1 is SNHLY and CDR2 is FYNNEI. The CDR3 totals 12 residues. V was pared by 8 bases and J by 5 bases, with 13 bases between.

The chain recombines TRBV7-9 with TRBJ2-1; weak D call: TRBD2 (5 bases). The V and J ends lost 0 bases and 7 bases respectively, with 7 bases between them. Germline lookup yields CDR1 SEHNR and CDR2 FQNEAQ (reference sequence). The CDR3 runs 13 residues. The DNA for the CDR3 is TGTGCCAGCAGCTTAGCGCCGGGGAATGAGCAGTTCTTC. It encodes CASSLAPGNEQFF. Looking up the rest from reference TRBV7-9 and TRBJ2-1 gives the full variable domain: DTGVSQNPRHKITKRGQNVTFRCDPISEHNRLYWYRQTLGQGPEFLTYFQNEAQLEKSRLLSDRFSAERPKGSFSTLEIQRTEQGDSAMYLCASSLAPGNEQFFGPGTRLTVL.

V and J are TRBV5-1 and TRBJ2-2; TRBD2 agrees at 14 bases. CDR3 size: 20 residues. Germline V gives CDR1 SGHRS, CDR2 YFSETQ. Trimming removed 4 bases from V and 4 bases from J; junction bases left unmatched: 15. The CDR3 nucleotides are TGCGCCAGCAGCATGACTCCGGGACTAGCGGGAGAATGGGGCACCGGGGAGCTGTTTTTT. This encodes CASSMTPGLAGEWGTGELFF.

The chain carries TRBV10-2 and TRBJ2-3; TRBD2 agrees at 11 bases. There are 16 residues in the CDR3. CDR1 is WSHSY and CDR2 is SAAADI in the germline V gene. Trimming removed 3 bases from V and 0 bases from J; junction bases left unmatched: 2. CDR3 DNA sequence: TGCGCCAGCAGTGAAAGGACTAGCGGGAGCACAGATACGCAGTATTTT. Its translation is CASSERTSGSTDTQYF.

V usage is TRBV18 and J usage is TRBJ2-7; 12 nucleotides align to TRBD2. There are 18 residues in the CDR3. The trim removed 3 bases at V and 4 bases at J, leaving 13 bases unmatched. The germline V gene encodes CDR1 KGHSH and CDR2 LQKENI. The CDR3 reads CASSPVSLAGGPGYEQYF. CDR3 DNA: TGTGCCAGCTCACCTGTATCCCTAGCGGGAGGGCCTGGGTACGAGCAGTACTTC.

Here the CDR3 reads CASSYRTGPNNEQFF. The CDR3 DNA reads as TGTGCCAGCAGTTACCGGACAGGGCCAAACAATGAGCAGTTCTTC. The chain links TRBV6-5 to TRBJ2-1, with TRBD1 matching 8 bases. CDR3 length: 15 residues. Germline V gene lookup returns CDR1 MNHEY and CDR2 SVGAGI. V trimming: 2 bases; J trimming: 5 bases; junction bases outside the gene matches: 5.

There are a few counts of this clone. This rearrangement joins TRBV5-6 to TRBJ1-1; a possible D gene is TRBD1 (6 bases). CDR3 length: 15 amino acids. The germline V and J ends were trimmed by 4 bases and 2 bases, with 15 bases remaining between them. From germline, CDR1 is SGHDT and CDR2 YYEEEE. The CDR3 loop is CASSGGSGVNTEAFF. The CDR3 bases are TGTGCCAGCAGCGGTGGTTCAGGGGTAAACACTGAAGCTTTCTTT.

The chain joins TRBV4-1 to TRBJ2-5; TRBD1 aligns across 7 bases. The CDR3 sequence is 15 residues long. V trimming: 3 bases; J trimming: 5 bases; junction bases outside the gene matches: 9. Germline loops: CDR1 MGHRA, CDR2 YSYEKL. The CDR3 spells CASSHGGQSGETQYF. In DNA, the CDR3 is TGCGCCAGCAGCCATGGGGGACAGTCGGGGGAGACCCAGTACTTC.

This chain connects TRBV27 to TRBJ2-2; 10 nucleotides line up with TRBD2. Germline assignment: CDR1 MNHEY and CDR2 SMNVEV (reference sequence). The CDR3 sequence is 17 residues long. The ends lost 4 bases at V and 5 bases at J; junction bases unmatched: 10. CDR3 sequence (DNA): TGTGCCAGCAGTTCTCTAGCGGGAGCCCTACAAACCGGGGAGCTGTTTTTT. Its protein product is CASSSLAGALQTGELFF.

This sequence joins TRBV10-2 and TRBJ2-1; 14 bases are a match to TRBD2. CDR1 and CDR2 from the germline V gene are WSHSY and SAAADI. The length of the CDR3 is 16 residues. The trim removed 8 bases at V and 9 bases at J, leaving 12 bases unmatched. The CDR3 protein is CASYAGTSGSVSEQFF. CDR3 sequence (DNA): TGCGCCAGCTATGCCGGGACTAGCGGGAGTGTTAGTGAGCAGTTCTTC.

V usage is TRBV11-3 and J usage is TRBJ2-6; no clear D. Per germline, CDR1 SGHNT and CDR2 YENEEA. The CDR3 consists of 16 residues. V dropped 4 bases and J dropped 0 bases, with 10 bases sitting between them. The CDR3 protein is CASSSVQSSGANVLTF. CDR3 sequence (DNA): TGTGCCAGCAGCTCCGTACAGAGCTCTGGGGCCAACGTCCTGACTTTC. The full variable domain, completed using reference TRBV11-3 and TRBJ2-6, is EAGVVQSPRYKIIEKKQPVAFWCNPISGHNTLYWYLQNLGQGPELLIRYENEEAVDDSQLPKDRFSAERLKGVDSTLKIQPAELGDSAVYLCASSSVQSSGANVLTFGAGSRLTVL.

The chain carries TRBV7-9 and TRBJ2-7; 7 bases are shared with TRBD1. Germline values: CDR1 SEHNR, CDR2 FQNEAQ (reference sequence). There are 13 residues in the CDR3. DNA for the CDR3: TGTTCCAGCAGTACTACAGGGGTCTACGAGCAGTACGTC. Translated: CSSSTTGVYEQYV.

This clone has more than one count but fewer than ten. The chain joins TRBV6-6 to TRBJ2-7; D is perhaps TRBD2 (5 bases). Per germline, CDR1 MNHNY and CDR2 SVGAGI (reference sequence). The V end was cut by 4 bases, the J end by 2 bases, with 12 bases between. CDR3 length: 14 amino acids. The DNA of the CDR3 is TGTGCCAGCAGTTTCCCCCAGCGGACCTACGAGCAGTACTTC. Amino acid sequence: CASSFPQRTYEQYF.

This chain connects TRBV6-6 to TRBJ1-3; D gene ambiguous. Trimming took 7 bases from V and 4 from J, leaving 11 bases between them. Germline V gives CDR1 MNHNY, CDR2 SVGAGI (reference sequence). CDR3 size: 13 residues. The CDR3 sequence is CASTLGDGNTIYF. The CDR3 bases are TGTGCCAGCACCCTGGGAGACGGAAACACCATATATTTT.

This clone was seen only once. In nucleotides, the CDR3 is TGTGCCAGCAGCCCGCAGCGGACAGATACGCAGTATTTT. Translating it yields CASSPQRTDTQYF. This sequence joins TRBV11-1 and TRBJ2-3; TRBD2 is a possible D gene (5 bases). The CDR3 length is 13 residues. The V end lost 5 bases, the J end lost 3 bases, and 9 bases lay between the germline ends. The germline V gene encodes CDR1 SGHAT and CDR2 FQDESV (reference sequence).

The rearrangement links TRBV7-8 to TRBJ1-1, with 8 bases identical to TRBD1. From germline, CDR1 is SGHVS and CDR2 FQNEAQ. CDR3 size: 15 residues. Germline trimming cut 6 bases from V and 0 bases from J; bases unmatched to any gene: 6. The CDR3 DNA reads TGTGCCAGCAGACCACGACAGGGGATGAACACTGAAGCTTTCTTT. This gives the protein CASRPRQGMNTEAFF.

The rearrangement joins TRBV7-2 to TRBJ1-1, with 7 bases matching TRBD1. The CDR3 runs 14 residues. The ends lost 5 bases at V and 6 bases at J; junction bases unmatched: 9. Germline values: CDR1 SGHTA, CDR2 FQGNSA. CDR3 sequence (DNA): TGTGCCAGCAGCGAACGAAACAGGGGACCTGAAGCTTTCTTT. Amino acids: CASSERNRGPEAFF.

The CDR3 bases are TGTGCTTCGGGATCCCGCGGAGATACGCAGTATTTT. It translates to CASGSRGDTQYF. V and J are TRBV9 and TRBJ2-3, with D maybe TRBD2 (5 bases). The CDR3 runs 12 residues. Germline V gene sequence: CDR1 SGDLS, CDR2 YYNGEE.

CDR3 sequence (DNA): TGCGCCAGCAGCCTAACTAGGACGGACCAAGAGACCCAGTACTTC. Translation gives CASSLTRTDQETQYF. The V gene is TRBV4-1, the J gene TRBJ2-5; a possible D gene is TRBD2 (5 bases). The CDR3 runs 15 residues. The V end was cut by 4 bases, the J end by 0 bases, with 12 bases between. Germline lookup yields CDR1 MGHRA and CDR2 YSYEKL.

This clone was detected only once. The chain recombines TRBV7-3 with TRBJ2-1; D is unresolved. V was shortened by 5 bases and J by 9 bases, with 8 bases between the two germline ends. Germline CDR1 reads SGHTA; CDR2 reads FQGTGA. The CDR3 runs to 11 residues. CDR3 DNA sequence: TGTGCCAGCAGCCAAATTAGTGAGCAGTTCTTC. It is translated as CASSQISEQFF. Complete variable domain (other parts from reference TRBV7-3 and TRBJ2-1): GAGVSQTPSNKVTEKGKYVELRCDPISGHTALYWYRQSLGQGPEFLIYFQGTGAADDSGLPNDRFFAVRPEGSVSTLKIQRTERGDSAVYLCASSQISEQFFGPGTRLTVL.